Each of the 30 T cell receptor beta chains below was sequenced from the same sample in a study of T-cell reconstitution after alpha-beta-depleted transplantation in children (dated by TCRdb to about 2016). Receptors were amplified or captured by PCR. Sequenced on an Illumina HiSeq 2500. To normalize quantification of the TCRbeta repertoire, the TCR libraries were built with molecular barcoding that relied on unique molecular identifiers. TCRdb trimmed public reads at Q25 via fastp, called clones via MiXCR and kept in-frame beta chains. Each entry is one CDR3 protein sequence, shown with its most common DNA and genes. Present in this sample are 450,000 to 600,000 distinct CDR3 sequences, approximately 12% of which were seen just once. 2.2% of the sample is taken by the ten largest. What the treatment or condition label conveys for this sample: allogeneic hematopoietic cell transplantation with graft depleted of TCRalphabeta T cells and CD19 B cells.

This sample comprised PBMCs, mostly from graft donor cells, obtained 360 days after TCRalphabeta/CD19-depleted stem cell transplant. These receptors were collected from a male patient between 5 and 17 years old who had a stem cell transplant for acute myeloid leukemia, so the T cells may come from the graft donor.

This clonotype was detected ten times or more. The genes are TRBV20-1 and TRBJ2-4; D tentatively reads TRBD1 or TRBD2 (6 bases each). The V gene lost 2 bases and the J gene lost 7 bases, with 24 bases spanning the gap. The V gene's germline CDR1 is DFQATT and CDR2 SNEGSKA (reference sequence). The CDR3 is made up of 17 amino acids. CDR3 DNA sequence: TGCAGTGCTAGACGCAGCAAGGAGGGGGGCCTATGGAACATTCAGTACTTC. Translated, it gives CSARRSKEGGLWNIQYF.

This clonotype was found many times. This chain connects TRBV15 to TRBJ2-5; no clear D. Germline V lookup: CDR1 LNHNV, CDR2 YYDKDF (reference sequence). V shed 0 bases and J shed 5 bases, with 4 bases lying between them. CDR3 length: 12 amino acids. In DNA form, the CDR3 reads TGTGCCACCAGCAGAGATACGGAGACCCAGTACTTC. The encoded protein is CATSRDTETQYF. The full variable domain, in which reference TRBV15 and TRBJ2-5 provide the parts outside the CDR3, is DAMVIQNPRYQVTQFGKPVTLSCSQTLNHNVMYWYQQKSSQAPKLLFHYYDKDFNNEADTPDNFQSRRPNTSFCFLDIRSPGLGDTAMYLCATSRDTETQYFGPGTRLLVL.

This chain joins TRBV20-1 and TRBJ2-1; 7 bases line up with TRBD1. CDR3 length equals 13 residues. V gave up 3 bases and J gave up 4 bases; unmatched junction bases: 3. The germline V gene has CDR1 DFQATT and CDR2 SNEGSKA (reference sequence). CDR3 bases: TGCAGTGCTAGTGAGGGGGCGTACAATGAGCAGTTCTTC. The encoded protein is CSASEGAYNEQFF.

This clonotype was seen at least ten times. V is TRBV7-2 and J is TRBJ2-3; TRBD2 might be the D (6 bases). The CDR3 is 15 amino acids. V was shortened by 5 bases and J by 0 bases, with 12 bases between the two germline ends. The germline gives CDR1 SGHTA, CDR2 FQGNSA. The CDR3 DNA is TGTGCCAGCAGCCCCGAGCGGGCTAGCACAGATACGCAGTATTTT. Translating it yields CASSPERASTDTQYF.

The V and J genes are TRBV28 and TRBJ2-3, with D tentatively TRBD1 or TRBD2 (5 bases each). Trimming cost V 4 bases and J 4 bases, with 15 bases left between them. The germline V gene has CDR1 MDHEN and CDR2 SYDVKM. The CDR3 runs to 15 residues. The CDR3 sequence: CASSSPGRSADTQYF. CDR3 bases: TGTGCCAGCAGTTCCCCGGGACGAAGCGCAGATACGCAGTATTTT. The full variable domain, with the rest looked up from reference TRBV28 and TRBJ2-3, is DVKVTQSSRYLVKRTGEKVFLECVQDMDHENMFWYRQDPGLGLRLIYFSYDVKMKEKGDIPEGYSVSREKKERFSLILESASTNQTSMYLCASSSPGRSADTQYFGPGTRLTVL.

This clonotype was seen ten or more times. The junction departs from the called germline gene at one end, perhaps through a read error. The genes are TRBV12-3 or TRBV12-4 and TRBJ2-7; 10 bases line up with TRBD1. This CDR3 is built from 14 residues. CDR3 sequence reads: CASSLGQGGYEQYF. The CDR3 nucleotides read TGTGCCAGCAGCTTAGGACAGGGGGGGTACGAGCAGTACTTC.

At least ten counts were recorded for this clonotype. This chain uses TRBV9 with TRBJ2-7; perhaps D is TRBD1 or TRBD2 (5 bases each). Germline V lookup: CDR1 SGDLS, CDR2 YYNGEE. The CDR3 is 15 amino acids. Trimming removed 3 bases from V and 2 bases from J, with 15 bases in between. The CDR3 reads CASSEDSGTTYEQYF. In DNA, the CDR3 is TGTGCCAGCAGCGAGGACTCGGGGACGACCTACGAGCAGTACTTC.

This clonotype was observed a few times. The rearrangement links TRBV10-2 to TRBJ2-5; D is undetermined. CDR1 is WSHSY and CDR2 is SAAADI in the germline V gene. V was trimmed by 4 bases and J by 5 bases, leaving 5 bases between them. This CDR3 is 11 amino acids long. The DNA of the CDR3 is TGCGCCAGCAGTGTTTTGGAGACCCAGTACTTC. Translated: CASSVLETQYF.

The chain links TRBV27 to TRBJ2-1, with 7 positions matching TRBD2. V lost 0 bases and J lost 3; bases outside the gene matches: 8. Germline-derived CDR1 and CDR2 are MNHEY and SMNVEV (reference sequence). CDR3 length equals 17 residues. CDR3 protein: CASSLSLLANIYNEQFF. For the CDR3, the DNA is TGTGCCAGCAGTTTATCTCTACTAGCGAACATCTACAATGAGCAGTTCTTC.

V gene TRBV20-1 combines with J gene TRBJ2-7; the D gene is possibly TRBD1 (6 bases). V was shortened by 7 bases and J by 4 bases, with 14 bases between the two germline ends. The germline CDR1 and CDR2 sequences are DFQATT and SNEGSKA (reference sequence). There are 12 residues in the CDR3. The CDR3 DNA reads as TGCAGTGTCATCGAACAGGGTTACGAGCAGTACTTC. Protein: CSVIEQGYEQYF.

This clonotype was detected only a few times. The genes are TRBV20-1 and TRBJ2-7, with TRBD1 matching 8 bases. The CDR3 loop spans 15 amino acids. Looked up from germline, CDR1 is DFQATT and CDR2 is SNEGSKA (reference sequence). V lost 4 bases and J lost 3; bases outside the gene matches: 11. CDR3 residues: CSAIEGYRGFYEQYF. In DNA form, the CDR3 reads TGCAGTGCTATAGAAGGTTACAGGGGGTTCTACGAGCAGTACTTC.

The V and J genes are TRBV10-3 and TRBJ2-3, with 13 bases identical to TRBD2. This CDR3 comprises 15 residues. J lost 6 bases, V lost 8 bases, and 8 bases had no gene match. Germline loops: CDR1 ENHRY, CDR2 SYGVKD. The CDR3 nucleotides read TGTGCCATCCGAGGACTAGCGGGGGCCGGGGATACGCAGTATTTT. This sequence encodes CAIRGLAGAGDTQYF.

This clonotype was counted between two and nine times. The V and J genes are TRBV29-1 and TRBJ2-1; 12 bases match TRBD2. Trimming at V came to 7 bases and at J to 9 bases, leaving 13 bases not matched to a gene. The CDR3 spans 15 residues. Germline CDR1 is SQVTM and CDR2 is ANQGSEA. The CDR3 is CSGSPSGRAQGEQFF. The DNA for the CDR3 is TGCAGCGGTTCCCCTAGCGGGAGGGCCCAAGGTGAGCAGTTCTTC.

The V call is TRBV7-2, the J call TRBJ2-7, with 7 bases aligning to TRBD2. Looked up from germline, CDR1 is SGHTA and CDR2 is FQGNSA. V trimming: 1 base; J trimming: 7 bases; junction bases outside the gene matches: 16. The CDR3 has 17 amino acids. Written as DNA, the CDR3 is TGTGCCAGCAGCTTAGTACGCGCCGGCGGGACTAAAGGAGAGCAGTACTTC. It yields the protein CASSLVRAGGTKGEQYF.

This chain joins TRBV4-3 and TRBJ1-4, with D maybe TRBD1 (5 bases). V lost 0 bases, J lost 3 bases, and 8 bases lay in between. The CDR3 is 15 residues long. Germline CDR1 is LGHNA and CDR2 is YSLEER. CDR3: CASSQERGSNEKLFF. CDR3 DNA: TGCGCCAGCAGCCAAGAGCGGGGCTCTAATGAAAAACTGTTTTTT.

DNA of the CDR3: TGTGCCAGCAGTTACGCCCATAACACTGAAGCTTTCTTT. Translation: CASSYAHNTEAFF. This chain connects TRBV6-2 or TRBV6-3 to TRBJ1-1; D is unresolved. V was cut by 2 bases and J by 2 bases, with 6 bases left in between. Germline CDR1 reads MNHEY; CDR2 reads SVGEGT. There are 13 residues in the CDR3.

This clonotype was observed a handful of times. CDR3 amino acids: CASTYSSYNSPLHF. The CDR3 DNA is TGTGCCAGCACGTATAGCTCCTATAATTCACCCCTCCACTTT. The chain carries TRBV27 and TRBJ1-6; unclear D gene. The CDR3 runs 14 residues. Deletions cut 7 bases from V and 0 bases from J, with 7 bases between. Germline V gene lookup returns CDR1 MNHEY and CDR2 SMNVEV (reference sequence).

J is TRBJ2-6 and V is TRBV7-3, with 11 nucleotides matching TRBD1. With 8 bases clipped from V and 1 base from J, the junction kept 4 bases outside the gene matches. This CDR3 has 16 amino acids. Germline CDR1 is SGHTA and CDR2 is FQGTGA. The CDR3 region is CASSGQGASGANVLTF. CDR3 in DNA: TGTGCCAGCTCCGGACAGGGGGCATCTGGGGCCAACGTCCTGACTTTC. Filled out from reference TRBV7-3 and TRBJ2-6, the complete variable domain reads GAGVSQTPSNKVTEKGKYVELRCDPISGHTALYWYRQSLGQGPEFLIYFQGTGAADDSGLPNDRFFAVRPEGSVSTLKIQRTERGDSAVYLCASSGQGASGANVLTFGAGSRLTVL.

This clonotype was observed at least ten times. This chain joins TRBV20-1 and TRBJ2-7; 8 bases agree with TRBD2. Unmatched junction bases numbered 7, after V lost 0 bases and J lost 3 bases. Germline values: CDR1 DFQATT, CDR2 SNEGSKA (reference sequence). The CDR3 has 15 residues. CDR3 sequence (DNA): TGCAGTGCTAGAGATGGGGTAGCGGGATTCTACGAGCAGTACTTC. This sequence encodes CSARDGVAGFYEQYF.

This clonotype came up many times. V and J are TRBV15 and TRBJ2-7, with TRBD2 identical over 8 bases. Germline V gives CDR1 LNHNV, CDR2 YYDKDF (reference sequence). V lost 4 bases, J lost 3 bases, and 11 bases stayed unmatched. The CDR3 contains 16 residues. CDR3: CATSILRREDLYEQYF. For the CDR3, the DNA is TGTGCCACCAGCATTCTTCGGCGGGAGGACCTCTACGAGCAGTACTTC.

V gene TRBV20-1 combines with J gene TRBJ2-4; TRBD2 aligns across 9 bases. V was clipped by 0 bases and J by 0 bases; unmatched bases: 6. The CDR3 covers 17 residues. Germline loops: CDR1 DFQATT, CDR2 SNEGSKA (reference sequence). The CDR3 reads CSARDPLAGLAKNIQYF. DNA of the CDR3: TGCAGTGCTAGAGACCCCCTAGCGGGATTAGCCAAAAACATTCAGTACTTC.

This clonotype has only a few counts. This chain joins TRBV20-1 and TRBJ2-7; a weak D match, TRBD1 (6 bases). The CDR3 contains 14 residues. V lost 3 bases, J lost 2 bases, and 14 bases lay in between. CDR1 DFQATT and CDR2 SNEGSKA come from the germline V gene (reference sequence). CDR3 DNA: TGCAGTGCTAGGAGACAGGCGTCCCCCTACGAGCAGTACTTC. Its protein product is CSARRQASPYEQYF.

This chain links TRBV20-1 with TRBJ2-2, with D maybe TRBD2 (6 bases). From germline, CDR1 is DFQATT and CDR2 SNEGSKA (reference sequence). The CDR3 extends over 13 amino acids. With 5 bases removed from V and 6 bases from J, the gap between germline ends came to 13 bases. CDR3: CSASGLSAGELFF. CDR3 in DNA: TGCAGTGCTTCGGGACTCTCGGCCGGGGAGCTGTTTTTT.

This clonotype was seen a handful of times. This chain links TRBV5-5 with TRBJ1-1; D remains ambiguous. The length of the CDR3 is 12 residues. The germline V gene has CDR1 SGHKS and CDR2 YYEKEE (reference sequence). V lost 2 bases to trimming and J lost 8 bases, with 10 bases between them. The CDR3 nucleotides are TGTGCCAGCAGCTTAAAGACGGAAGAAGCTTTCTTT. This gives the protein CASSLKTEEAFF.

A few counts support this clonotype. The chain couples TRBV18 to TRBJ2-3; no reliable D call. This CDR3 has 17 amino acids. The V gene lost 3 bases and the J gene lost 4 bases, with 20 bases spanning the gap. Per germline, CDR1 KGHSH and CDR2 LQKENI. The CDR3 coding sequence is TGTGCCAGCTCACCCCTTCCGAGTTCCTCAGGTTCAGATACGCAGTATTTT. This codes for CASSPLPSSSGSDTQYF.

This clonotype appeared many times. The chain carries TRBV11-2 and TRBJ2-5; no clear D gene. V lost 1 base and J lost 1, with 10 bases in between. The CDR3 is 15 residues long. Germline V gene sequence: CDR1 SGHAT, CDR2 FQNNGV. CDR3 sequence: CASSLGVAGQETQYF. For the CDR3, the DNA is TGTGCCAGCAGCTTAGGGGTGGCAGGCCAAGAGACCCAGTACTTC.

The chain recombines TRBV3-1 with TRBJ2-1, with D possibly TRBD2 on 6 matching bases. Between the trimmed V and J ends, which lost 4 bases and 10 bases, there was a span of 20 bases. Germline V gives CDR1 LGHDT, CDR2 YNNKEL (reference sequence). This CDR3 has 15 residues. Here the CDR3 DNA reads TGTGCCAGCAGCCCCCTACGGGAGCGAGTGGGGGAGCAGTTCTTC. Protein product: CASSPLRERVGEQFF.

J is TRBJ2-3 and V is TRBV12-3 or TRBV12-4, with D unclear. V was clipped by 6 bases and J by 1 base, with 11 bases between them. The CDR3 has 14 residues. DNA of the CDR3: TGTGCCAGCAGCCCCAGAACCCGCACAGATACGCAGTATTTT. This translates into CASSPRTRTDTQYF.

CDR3 nucleotides: TGTGCCAGCAGCTTAGCGCGATCTGGCAGGGCAGGGAGGCTTAACTATGGCTACACCTTC. It encodes CASSLARSGRAGRLNYGYTF. The gene calls are TRBV7-8 and TRBJ1-2, with D possibly matching TRBD1 (5 bases). The V end lost 0 bases, the J end lost 1 base, and 24 bases lay between the germline ends. This CDR3 comprises 20 residues. Germline V CDR1 and CDR2: SGHVS, FQNEAQ.

The J gene is TRBJ2-2, the V gene TRBV30; D may be TRBD2 (6 bases). Germline V gene sequence: CDR1 GTSNPN, CDR2 SVGIG (reference sequence). The CDR3 totals 14 residues. Trimming pared 3 bases from V and 5 bases from J, leaving 13 bases between. The CDR3 DNA is TGTGCCTGGAGGGAGGGGAGGAGAACCGGGGAGCTGTTTTTT. Its translation is CAWREGRRTGELFF.